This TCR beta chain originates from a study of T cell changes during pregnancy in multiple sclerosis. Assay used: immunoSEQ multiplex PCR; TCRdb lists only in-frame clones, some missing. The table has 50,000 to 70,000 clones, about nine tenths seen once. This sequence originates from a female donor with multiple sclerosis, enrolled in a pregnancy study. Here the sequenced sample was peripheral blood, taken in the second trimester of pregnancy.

CDR3 protein: CASSISGREQFF. CDR3 coding DNA: TGTGCCAGTAGTATTTCAGGGAGGGAGCAGTTCTTC. The chain has TRBV19 and TRBJ2-1; D is possibly TRBD2 (6 bases). Germline CDR1 and CDR2: LNHDA and SQIVND (reference sequence). The V gene lost 3 bases and the J gene lost 10 bases, with 10 bases spanning the gap. The CDR3 totals 12 residues.